A single sample is the source of the 20 T cell receptor beta chains below, sequenced in a study of blood T cell repertoires in COVID-19. This table comes from immunoSEQ multiplex PCR, and its TCRdb copy is limited to in-frame clones, with some not included. The repertoire holds just over 300,000 clones, around 89% seen once, with 9.5% in the top ten. Sequences were obtained from PBMCs or T cells enriched from blood (not recorded which). The origin of the receptors is a woman aged 40 to 55 who had recovered from COVID-19.

This chain uses TRBV24-1 with TRBJ2-3, with TRBD2 matching over 7 bases. The CDR3 is 14 amino acids. Germline values: CDR1 KGHDR, CDR2 SFDVKD. J lost 6 bases, V lost 9 bases, and 11 bases had no gene match. CDR3: CATARGDLRDTQYF. The CDR3 DNA sequence: TGTGCCACCGCACGGGGGGACTTGAGGGATACGCAGTATTTT.

V usage is TRBV4-1 and J usage is TRBJ1-3, with D possibly matching TRBD1 (5 bases). The CDR3 runs to 16 residues. CDR1 MGHRA and CDR2 YSYEKL come from the germline V gene. V gave up 1 base and J gave up 2 bases, with 12 bases separating them. In DNA form, the CDR3 reads TGCGCCAGCAGCCAAGGGGGCAGGGAACCTGGAAACACCATATATTTT. This encodes CASSQGGREPGNTIYF.

This chain uses TRBV19 with TRBJ2-2; tentatively, D is TRBD2 (6 bases). Trimming took 11 bases from V and 1 from J, leaving 17 bases between them. Germline CDR1 reads LNHDA; CDR2 reads SQIVND (reference sequence). The CDR3 contains 15 residues. CDR3 sequence (DNA): TGTGCCGCCAGTGGAGGGTATATGAACACCGGGGAGCTGTTTTTT. Protein product: CAASGGYMNTGELFF. The complete variable domain, with remaining parts taken from reference TRBV19 and TRBJ2-2, reads DGGITQSPKYLFRKEGQNVTLSCEQNLNHDAMYWYRQDPGQGLRLIYYSQIVNDFQKGDIAEGYSVSREKKESFPLTVTSAQKNPTAFYLCAASGGYMNTGELFFGEGSRLTVL.

The gene calls are TRBV5-1 and TRBJ2-4; D unclear. The length of the CDR3 is 11 residues. Germline V gene lookup returns CDR1 SGHRS and CDR2 YFSETQ. With 4 bases removed from V and 8 bases from J, the gap between germline ends came to 7 bases. The DNA of the CDR3 is TGCGCCAGCAGCCTAGGATACATTCAGTACTTC. Translating it yields CASSLGYIQYF.

V is TRBV5-8 and J is TRBJ1-3, with 9 bases fitting TRBD1. This CDR3 comprises 15 residues. J was trimmed by 5 bases and V by 6 bases; bases with no gene match: 9. Germline values: CDR1 SGHTS, CDR2 YDEGEE. The CDR3 protein is CASTRTGAVRNTIYF. For the CDR3, the DNA is TGTGCCAGCACCCGGACAGGGGCGGTGAGAAACACCATATATTTT.

This clone has just a few counts. The chain's CDR3 is CASKPGQGGNQPQHF. In nucleotides, the CDR3 is TGTGCCAGCAAACCGGGACAAGGGGGCAATCAGCCCCAGCATTTT. V and J are TRBV6-5 and TRBJ1-5; D perhaps matches TRBD1 (6 bases). The CDR3 is 15 amino acids. Germline assignment: CDR1 MNHEY and CDR2 SVGAGI. The V gene lost 7 bases and the J gene lost 2 bases, with 15 bases spanning the gap.

The chain combines TRBV19 with TRBJ1-1, with D unclear. CDR1 and CDR2 (germline): LNHDA, SQIVND (reference sequence). V lost 5 bases and J 1 base, leaving 11 bases between the germline ends. The CDR3 spans 14 residues. The CDR3 here is CASSVLFGNTEAFF. The DNA of the CDR3 is TGTGCCAGTAGTGTCCTTTTCGGGAACACTGAAGCTTTCTTT.

The chain has TRBV5-4 and TRBJ2-1; TRBD2 matches 10 bases. CDR3 length: 19 amino acids. V dropped 0 bases and J dropped 1; count of bases not matched to a gene: 10. Germline V gene sequence: CDR1 SGHNT, CDR2 YYREEE (reference sequence). CDR3: CASSLAGLAGVRSYNEQFF. The CDR3, as DNA: TGTGCCAGCAGCTTGGCCGGTCTAGCGGGAGTGAGGTCCTACAATGAGCAGTTCTTC.

The V call is TRBV2, the J call TRBJ2-1; 13 nucleotides agree with TRBD2. After removal of 5 bases from V and 8 bases from J, the junction contained 6 bases not matched to a gene. Germline V gene data show CDR1 as SNHLY and CDR2 as FYNNEI. This CDR3 is 15 amino acids long. DNA of the CDR3: TGTGCCAGCAGTACTGGACTAGCGGGAGTTGATGAGCAGTTCTTC. Translation: CASSTGLAGVDEQFF.

This chain uses TRBV9 with TRBJ1-2; 11 nucleotides agree with TRBD1. The germline V gene encodes CDR1 SGDLS and CDR2 YYNGEE. The CDR3 spans 14 residues. Trimming at V came to 3 bases and at J to 4 bases, leaving 2 bases not matched to a gene. CDR3 sequence reads: CASSAGTGGYGYTF. The CDR3 nucleotides are TGTGCCAGCAGCGCCGGGACAGGGGGCTATGGCTACACCTTC.

The chain links TRBV6-1 to TRBJ2-2; 9 bases are shared with TRBD2. Germline V gives CDR1 MNHNS, CDR2 SASEGT. The CDR3 extends over 15 amino acids. After removal of 6 bases from V and 5 bases from J, the junction contained 7 bases not matched to a gene. The CDR3 here is CASREGLAGTGELFF. The CDR3 DNA is TGTGCCAGCAGGGAGGGGCTAGCGGGGACCGGGGAGCTGTTTTTT.

The chain employs TRBV28 and TRBJ2-7, with a possible D match to TRBD2 (5 bases). Germline CDR1 is MDHEN and CDR2 is SYDVKM. The CDR3 consists of 14 residues. Trimming took off 5 bases at V and 4 bases at J, with 15 bases between the two ends. As DNA, the CDR3 is TGTGCCAGCAGTACGCCCGGGATTATATACGAGCAGTACTTC. Its translation: CASSTPGIIYEQYF.

The chain couples TRBV2 to TRBJ2-1; maybe TRBD2 (6 bases). Trimming stripped 4 bases from V and 5 bases from J, with 12 bases between. The CDR3 is 14 amino acids. Germline assignment: CDR1 SNHLY and CDR2 FYNNEI. CDR3: CASSGDSNNNEQFF. The DNA for the CDR3 is TGTGCCAGCAGTGGGGACTCCAATAACAATGAGCAGTTCTTC.

This chain links TRBV3-1 (or the pseudogene TRBV3-2) with TRBJ2-5; TRBD2 agrees at 10 bases. The CDR3 runs to 19 residues. In germline, CDR1 is LGHDT, CDR2 YNNKEL (reference sequence). V lost 2 bases to trimming and J lost 5 bases; unmatched junction nucleotides: 17. CDR3 nucleotides: TGTGCCAGCAGCCAATTTCGGGCTAGCGGGAGTCGGGGACGGGAGACCCAGTACTTC. Amino acid sequence: CASSQFRASGSRGRETQYF.

The chain has TRBV9 and TRBJ1-5; 8 bases map to TRBD1. Germline CDR1 SGDLS, CDR2 YYNGEE. Trimming cost V 3 bases and J 7 bases; bases outside gene matches: 9. The CDR3 is 15 residues long. In nucleotides, the CDR3 is TGTGCCAGCAGCGCGGGGACAGGTAGGAGCCAGCCCCAGCATTTT. The encoded protein is CASSAGTGRSQPQHF.

The gene calls are TRBV19 and TRBJ2-3; 16 bases are a match to TRBD2. This CDR3 is built from 19 residues. CDR1 is LNHDA, CDR2 SQIVND, per germline (reference sequence). Trimming cost V 3 bases and J 1 base; bases outside gene matches: 7. CDR3 coding DNA: TGTGCCAGTAGTATCAAGGGACTAGCGGGAGGGCCTGGCACAGATACGCAGTATTTT. It yields the protein CASSIKGLAGGPGTDTQYF.

V and J are TRBV4-3 and TRBJ2-7; a weak D match, TRBD1 (6 bases). V was trimmed by 2 bases and J by 2 bases, leaving 13 bases between them. CDR1 LGHNA and CDR2 YSLEER come from the germline V gene. This CDR3 is built from 15 residues. The CDR3 DNA reads TGCGCCAGCAGCCAAACGACAGGCGAAACCTACGAGCAGTACTTC. This codes for CASSQTTGETYEQYF.

The CDR3 sequence is CASSPGSTYEQYF. The DNA for the CDR3 is TGTGCCAGCTCACCCGGGTCAACCTACGAGCAGTACTTC. The chain has TRBV18 and TRBJ2-7, with D hard to call. The V and J ends lost 3 bases and 2 bases respectively, with 8 bases between them. The germline V gene encodes CDR1 KGHSH and CDR2 LQKENI. CDR3 length: 13 amino acids.

The chain joins TRBV3-1 (or the pseudogene TRBV3-2) to TRBJ2-1, with 12 bases identical to TRBD2. Germline V gene data show CDR1 as LGHDT and CDR2 as YNNKEL (reference sequence). The CDR3 length is 16 residues. V lost 2 bases to trimming and J lost 10 bases; unmatched junction nucleotides: 9. The CDR3 loop reads CASSQSMASGGAEQFF. CDR3 DNA: TGTGCCAGCAGCCAATCAATGGCTAGCGGGGGGGCCGAGCAGTTCTTC.

The gene calls are TRBV11-1 and TRBJ2-7, with unresolved D. The germline V gene encodes CDR1 SGHAT and CDR2 FQDESV (reference sequence). Trimming pared 5 bases from V and 3 bases from J, leaving 11 bases between. The CDR3 contains 13 residues. CDR3 sequence reads: CASSPTNGYEQYF. CDR3 coding DNA: TGTGCCAGCAGCCCTACGAATGGCTACGAGCAGTACTTC.